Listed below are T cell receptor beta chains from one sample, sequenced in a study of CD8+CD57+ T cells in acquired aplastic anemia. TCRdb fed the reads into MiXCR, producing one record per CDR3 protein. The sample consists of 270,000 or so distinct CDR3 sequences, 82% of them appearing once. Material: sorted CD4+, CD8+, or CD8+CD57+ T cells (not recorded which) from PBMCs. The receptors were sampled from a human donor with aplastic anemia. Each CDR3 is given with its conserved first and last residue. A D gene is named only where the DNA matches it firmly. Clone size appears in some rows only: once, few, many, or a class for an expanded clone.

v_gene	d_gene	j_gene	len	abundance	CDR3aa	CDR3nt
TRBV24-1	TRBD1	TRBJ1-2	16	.	CASRSRYRGLDYGYTF	TGTGCCAGCAGATCCCGTTACAGGGGATTGGACTATGGCTACACCTTC
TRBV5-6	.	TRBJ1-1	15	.	CASSLDRAGNVYGFF	TGTGCCAGCAGCTTAGATCGGGCAGGGAACGTTTATGGTTTCTTT
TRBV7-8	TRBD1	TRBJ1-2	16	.	CASSSRDSAEDYGYTF	TGTGCCAGCAGCTCACGGGACAGTGCCGAGGACTATGGCTACACCTTC
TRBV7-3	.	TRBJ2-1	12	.	CASSPQRGEQFF	TGTGCCAGCAGCCCTCAACGGGGTGAGCAGTTCTTC
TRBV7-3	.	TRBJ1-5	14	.	CASSYSYSNQRDHF	TGTGCCAGCAGTTATTCGTATAGCAATCAGCGCGATCATTTT
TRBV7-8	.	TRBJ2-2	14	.	CASSLGQSPGELFF	TGTGCCAGCAGCTTAGGACAGAGTCCCGGGGAGCTGTTTTTT
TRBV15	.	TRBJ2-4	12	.	CATGGPRNIQYF	TGTGCCACCGGCGGACCTCGGAACATTCAGTACTTC
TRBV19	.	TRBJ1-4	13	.	CASLERVNEKLFF	TGTGCCAGTCTGGAACGGGTTAATGAAAAACTGTTTTTT
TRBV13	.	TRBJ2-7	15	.	CASSHEGMSSYEQYF	TGTGCCAGCAGCCATGAGGGGATGAGCTCCTACGAGCAGTACTTC
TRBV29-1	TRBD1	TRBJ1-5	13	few	CSVRDREYQPQHF	TGCAGCGTCCGGGACAGGGAGTATCAGCCCCAGCATTTT
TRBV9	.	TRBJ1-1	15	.	CASSLDLAGHTVAFF	TGTGCCAGCAGCTTAGATTTAGCTGGGCACACTGTAGCTTTCTTT
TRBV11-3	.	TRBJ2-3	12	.	CASSLDSETQYF	TGTGCCAGCAGCTTAGATTCAGAAACGCAGTATTTT
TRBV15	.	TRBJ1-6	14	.	CATSRASQQETLYF	TGTGCCACCAGCAGAGCTAGTCAGCAAGAGACCCTCTACTTT
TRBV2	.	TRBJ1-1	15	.	CASGFDRTGKTEAFF	TGTGCCAGCGGCTTCGATCGCACAGGGAAGACTGAAGCTTTCTTT
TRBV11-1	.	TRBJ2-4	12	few	CASGVAESIQYF	TGTGCCAGCGGCGTAGCTGAGAGCATTCAGTACTTC
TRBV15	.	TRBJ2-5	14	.	CASSVGSGQETQYF	TGTGCCTCTAGCGTTGGCAGCGGGCAAGAGACCCAGTACTTC
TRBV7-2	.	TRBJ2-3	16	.	CASSLDVRGRTDTQYF	TGTGCCAGCAGCTTAGATGTGAGAGGGCGCACTGATACTCAGTATTTT
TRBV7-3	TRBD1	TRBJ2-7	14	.	CASKSDRVNYEQYF	TGTGCCAGCAAATCGGACAGGGTGAACTACGAGCAGTACTTC
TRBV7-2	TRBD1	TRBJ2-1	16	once	CASSPWAGTGNYNQFF	TGTGCCAGCAGCCCGTGGGCCGGGACAGGGAACTATAATCAGTTCTTC
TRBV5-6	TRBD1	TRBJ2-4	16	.	CASSLGRTGGADIQYF	TGTGCCAGCAGCTTGGGGCGGACAGGGGGCGCGGACATTCAGTACTTC
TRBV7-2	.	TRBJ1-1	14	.	CASSLGPTNTEAFF	TGCGCCAGCAGCCTCGGACCGACGAACACTGAAGCTTTCTTT
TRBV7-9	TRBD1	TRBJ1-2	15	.	CASSPGQGSDYGYTF	TGCGCCAGCAGCCCCGGACAGGGTTCGGACTATGGCTACACCTTC
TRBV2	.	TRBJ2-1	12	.	CASRGTDNEQFF	TGTGCCAGCAGAGGGACCGACAATGAGCAGTTCTTT
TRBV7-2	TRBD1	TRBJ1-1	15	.	CASSLDVTGDTEYFF	TGTGCCAGCAGCTTAGATGTGACAGGGGATACGGAATATTTCTTT
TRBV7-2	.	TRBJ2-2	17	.	CASSLKPGGPYGGELFF	TGCGCCAGCAGCCTGAAACCCGGGGGGCCGTATGGCGGGGAGCTGTTTTTT
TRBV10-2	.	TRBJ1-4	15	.	CASSVRGATNEKLFF	TGCGCCAGCAGTGTTCGGGGGGCAACTAATGAAAAACTGTTTTTT
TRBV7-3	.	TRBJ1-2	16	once	CASSKGGGFSIYGYTF	TGTGCCAGCAGCAAAGGTGGGGGATTTAGTATCTATGGCTACACCTTC
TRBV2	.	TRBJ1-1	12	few	CATTTGNTEAFF	TGTGCCACCACTACAGGGAACACTGAAGCTTTCTTT
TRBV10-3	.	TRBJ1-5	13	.	CAIRDSLIQPQHF	TGTGCCATCAGGGACAGCCTTATTCAGCCCCAGCATTTT
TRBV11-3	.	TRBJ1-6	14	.	CASSLSSTNSPLHF	TGTGCCAGCAGCTTGAGTTCGACTAATTCACCCCTCCACTTT
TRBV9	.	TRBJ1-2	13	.	CASSALEVNGYTF	TGTGCCAGCAGCGCCCTGGAGGTTAATGGCTACACCTTC
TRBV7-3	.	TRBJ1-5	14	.	CASSQWKISTDKQF	TGCGCCAGCAGCCAATGGAAAATAAGCACAGACAAGCAGTTT
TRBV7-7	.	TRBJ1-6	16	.	CASSLAARDEQLPLHF	TGTGCTAGCAGCTTAGCGGCGAGGGATGAGCAGTTACCCCTCCACTTT
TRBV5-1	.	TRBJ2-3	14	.	CASSDSGVHATQYF	TGTGCCAGCAGCGATTCGGGAGTTCACGCTACGCAGTATTTT
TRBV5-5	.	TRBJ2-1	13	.	CASSSSGIHEQFF	TGTGCCAGCAGCTCCTCGGGGATCCATGAGCAGTTCTTC
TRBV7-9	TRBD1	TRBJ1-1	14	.	CASSSHRGTGGNFF	TGTGCCAGCAGCTCACACCGGGGGACAGGGGGCAATTTCTTT
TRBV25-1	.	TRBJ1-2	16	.	CASSDEVGASVLGYTF	TGTGCCAGCAGTGACGAGGTTGGGGCGTCGGTACTCGGCTACACCTTC
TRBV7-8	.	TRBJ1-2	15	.	CASSLAGGRDSQYTF	TGTGCCAGCAGCTTAGCGGGAGGACGCGATTCGCAGTACACCTTC
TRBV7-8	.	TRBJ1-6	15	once	CASSWARTSNYPLHF	TGTGCCAGCAGCTGGGCACGGACATCAAATTATCCCCTCCACTTT
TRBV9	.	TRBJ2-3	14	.	CASSVEVGPDKQYF	TGTGCCAGCAGCGTAGAGGTGGGTCCCGATAAACAGTATTTT
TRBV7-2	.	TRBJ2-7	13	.	CAISADFVGEQYF	TGTGCCATCAGTGCAGACTTCGTCGGCGAGCAGTACTTC
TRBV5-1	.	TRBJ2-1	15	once	CASSFEEDTGNEQFF	TGCGCCAGCAGCTTTGAGGAGGACACCGGCAATGAGCAGTTCTTC
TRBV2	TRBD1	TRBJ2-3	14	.	CASSLGGTADTQYF	TGTGCCAGCAGCTTAGGGGGCACAGCCGATACGCAGTATTTT
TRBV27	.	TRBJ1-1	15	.	CASSFYRGSLGEAFF	TGTGCCAGCAGTTTTTACCGGGGCTCACTCGGTGAAGCTTTCTTT
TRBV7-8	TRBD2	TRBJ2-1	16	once	CASSFQRSGGTDSQFF	TGTGCCAGCAGCTTTCAAAGAAGCGGGGGAACCGATTCGCAGTTCTTC
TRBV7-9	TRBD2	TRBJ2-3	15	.	CANSSGTSGRDTEYF	TGTGCCAACAGCTCCGGGACAAGCGGGAGAGATACTGAGTATTTT
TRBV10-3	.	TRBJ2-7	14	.	CASKFSGGESEQYF	TGTGCCAGCAAGTTCTCAGGGGGGGAATCCGAGCAGTACTTC
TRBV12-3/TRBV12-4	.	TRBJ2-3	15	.	CASRARGEDYGYTYF	TGTGCCAGCAGGGCACGAGGGGAGGACTATGGCTACACGTATTTT
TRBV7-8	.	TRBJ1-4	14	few	CASSSAGGPDTQFF	TGTGCCAGCAGTTCGGCCGGAGGTCCCGATACGCAGTTTTTT
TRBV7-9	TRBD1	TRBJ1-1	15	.	CASSLDRTGNTHHFF	TGTGCCAGCAGCTTAGATCGGACAGGGAACACCCACCACTTCTTT
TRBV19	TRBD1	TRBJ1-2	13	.	CASTQGRGYGYTF	TGTGCCAGCACACAGGGGAGGGGTTATGGCTACACCTTC
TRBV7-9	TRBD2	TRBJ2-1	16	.	CASSLTPGGYYNGQFF	TGTGCCAGCAGCTTAACGCCCGGGGGGTACTACAATGGGCAGTTCTTC
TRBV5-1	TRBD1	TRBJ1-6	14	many	CASSSNRGNSPLHF	TGCGCCAGCAGCTCAAACAGGGGCAACTCACCCCTCCACTTT
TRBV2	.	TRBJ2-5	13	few	CASSATSVETQYF	TGTGCCAGCAGTGCGACTAGTGTAGAGACCCAGTACTTC
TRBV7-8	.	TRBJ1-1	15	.	CASSLEGGANTEDFF	TGTGCCAGCAGCTTAGAGGGGGGAGCGAATACTGAAGATTTCTTT
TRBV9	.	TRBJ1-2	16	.	CASSVIYSGAEACYTF	TGTGCCAGCAGCGTAATCTACTCGGGCGCTGAAGCTTGCTACACCTTC
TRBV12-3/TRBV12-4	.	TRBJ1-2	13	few	CASRQGRIYVYTF	TGTGCCAGCAGACAGGGACGGATTTATGTCTACACCTTC
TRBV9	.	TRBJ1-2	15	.	CASSVGGYGYTFDTF	TGTGCCAGCAGCGTAGGAGGCTATGGCTACACTTTCGACACCTTC
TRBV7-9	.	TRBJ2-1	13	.	CARKGELWLHLRF	.
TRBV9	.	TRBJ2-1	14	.	CASSPSPEWANGFF	TGTGCCAGCAGCCCTAGCCCGGAATGGGCTAACGGGTTCTTC